The 21 T cell receptor beta chains reported below all come from one sample, sequenced in a study of patients and donors after allogeneic stem cell transplantation. TCRdb called the RT-PCR reads again in MiXCR, with one record for every CDR3 protein. The data hold approximately 410,000 distinct CDR3 sequences, with 16% observed a single time. Sequencing was done on a sample of blood, either unsorted or a sorted T cell fraction (not recorded which). The receptors originated from a human donor who was either an allogeneic HSCT recipient or a stem cell or donor lymphocyte infusion donor (not recorded which). It is not recorded whose cells these are; they may come from a transplant donor.

This clonotype was counted a few times. The chain recombines TRBV4-3 with TRBJ2-7; 11 nucleotides agree with TRBD2. The V and J ends lost 0 bases and 2 bases, in that order; junction bases with no gene match: 6. Germline CDR1 and CDR2: LGHNA and YSLEER. The CDR3 is made up of 17 amino acids. The DNA for the CDR3 is TGCGCCAGCAGCCAAGATATTAATAGCGGGGGGGCCTACGAGCAGTACTTC. It yields the protein CASSQDINSGGAYEQYF.

The J gene is TRBJ1-5, the V gene TRBV5-8; D uncertain. V lost 4 bases to trimming and J lost 6 bases, with 17 bases between them. The V gene's germline CDR1 is SGHTS and CDR2 YDEGEE. The CDR3 length is 15 residues. This CDR3 is CASSGAGWLRQPQHF. For the CDR3, the DNA is TGTGCCAGCAGCGGCGCGGGTTGGCTTCGTCAGCCCCAGCATTTT.

The rearrangement links TRBV18 to TRBJ2-2; TRBD2 might be the D (5 bases). The CDR3 loop spans 13 amino acids. V shed 3 bases and J shed 6 bases, with 8 bases lying between them. Germline CDR1 reads KGHSH; CDR2 reads LQKENI. The DNA for the CDR3 is TGTGCCAGCTCACCGCTAGCCTCCGGGGAGCTGTTTTTT. Protein: CASSPLASGELFF. The full variable domain, completed using reference TRBV18 and TRBJ2-2, is NAGVMQNPRHLVRRRGQEARLRCSPMKGHSHVYWYRQLPEEGLKFMVYLQKENIIDESGMPKERFSAEFPKEGPSILRIQQVVRGDSAAYFCASSPLASGELFFGEGSRLTVL.

The chain is built from TRBV20-1 and TRBJ2-5; no clear D. This CDR3 contains 11 residues. Looked up from germline, CDR1 is DFQATT and CDR2 is SNEGSKA (reference sequence). CDR3 protein: CSPGLSETQYF. CDR3 sequence (DNA): TGCAGCCCCGGGCTCTCAGAGACCCAGTACTTC.

This clonotype was picked up many times. The chain links TRBV6-2 or TRBV6-3 to TRBJ2-7; a possible D gene is TRBD2 (5 bases). The CDR3 has 13 residues. V gave up 5 bases and J gave up 6 bases, with 14 bases separating them. CDR1 and CDR2 from the germline V gene are MNHEY and SVGEGT. CDR3 sequence: CASSPGGPGEQYF. CDR3 coding DNA: TGTGCCAGCAGTCCCGGAGGCCCGGGCGAGCAGTACTTC.

In its sample, this clonotype was seen a few times. The rearrangement links TRBV24-1 to TRBJ1-5; D perhaps matches TRBD1 (5 bases). Germline-derived CDR1 and CDR2 are KGHDR and SFDVKD. The CDR3 covers 13 residues. V was clipped by 4 bases and J by 4 bases, with 7 bases between them. CDR3 residues: CATSDRENQPQHF. CDR3 in DNA: TGTGCCACCAGTGACAGGGAAAATCAGCCCCAGCATTTT.

This rearrangement joins TRBV6-2 or TRBV6-3 to TRBJ1-1; no clear D. Per germline, CDR1 MNHEY and CDR2 SVGEGT. CDR3 length equals 14 residues. The V and J ends lost 5 bases and 3 bases respectively, with 13 bases between them. The DNA for the CDR3 is TGTGCCAGCAGTAACACCCTCGGGGACACTGAAGCTTTCTTT. Translation gives CASSNTLGDTEAFF.

This chain links TRBV14 with TRBJ1-1, with TRBD1 matching 7 bases. V was clipped by 1 base and J by 11 bases; unmatched bases: 13. Germline CDR1 reads SGHDN; CDR2 reads FVKESK. This CDR3 is built from 15 residues. The CDR3: CASSQAIGQGGGAFF. CDR3 nucleotides: TGTGCCAGCAGCCAAGCGATTGGGCAGGGGGGAGGCGCTTTCTTT. The full variable domain, rest sourced from reference TRBV14 and TRBJ1-1, is EAGVTQFPSHSVIEKGQTVTLRCDPISGHDNLYWYRRVMGKEIKFLLHFVKESKQDESGMPNNRFLAERTGGTYSTLKVQPAELEDSGVYFCASSQAIGQGGGAFFGQGTRLTVV.

The genes are TRBV18 and TRBJ1-3; the match to TRBD1 covers 7 bases. Looked up from germline, CDR1 is KGHSH and CDR2 is LQKENI. V was clipped by 8 bases and J by 3 bases; unmatched bases: 16. CDR3 length: 17 residues. The CDR3 DNA reads TGTGCCAGCCCTCTTAAGGGGGACAGAATAATTGGAAACACCATATATTTT. Its protein is CASPLKGDRIIGNTIYF.

This clonotype has just a few counts. The J gene is TRBJ2-1, the V gene TRBV7-2, with TRBD2 identical over 10 bases. Germline CDR1 and CDR2: SGHTA and FQGNSA. V lost 2 bases to trimming and J lost 4 bases; unmatched junction nucleotides: 8. The CDR3 contains 17 residues. The CDR3 spells CASSLLLAGGPYNEQFF. The CDR3 DNA is TGTGCCAGCAGCTTACTCTTAGCGGGAGGACCTTACAATGAGCAGTTCTTC.

This chain links TRBV4-1 with TRBJ2-1; 8 bases fit TRBD2. Per the germline V gene, CDR1 is MGHRA and CDR2 is YSYEKL. The CDR3 runs to 15 residues. Unmatched junction bases numbered 14, after V lost 6 bases and J lost 10 bases. CDR3 nucleotide sequence: TGCGCCAGCAGGCCCCTGGGAGCGGGGGTCAGAGAGCAGTTCTTC. It yields the protein CASRPLGAGVREQFF.

J is TRBJ2-3 and V is TRBV11-2; tentatively, D is TRBD2 (6 bases). With 0 bases removed from V and 6 bases from J, the gap between germline ends came to 13 bases. The CDR3 is made up of 15 amino acids. Germline loops: CDR1 SGHAT, CDR2 FQNNGV. The CDR3 loop reads CASSLELALGDTQYF. CDR3 nucleotide sequence: TGTGCCAGCAGCTTAGAACTAGCCCTAGGGGATACGCAGTATTTT.

The V call is TRBV20-1, the J call TRBJ2-5; D may be TRBD2 (7 bases). Germline V CDR1 and CDR2: DFQATT, SNEGSKA (reference sequence). Trimming removed 2 bases from V and 5 bases from J, with 21 bases in between. The CDR3 extends over 16 amino acids. CDR3 DNA: TGCAGTGCTAGACCCGGGGGAGGGGGGCGCGTCGAGACCCAGTACTTC. Translated, it gives CSARPGGGGRVETQYF.

This clonotype has more than one count but fewer than ten. The chain uses TRBV7-8 and TRBJ2-1; D gene uncertain. The CDR3 totals 12 residues. V was cut by 2 bases and J by 10 bases, with 9 bases left in between. Germline CDR1 and CDR2: SGHVS and FQNEAQ. The CDR3 region is CASSLFPLEQFF. Written as DNA, the CDR3 is TGTGCCAGCAGCTTATTTCCCCTGGAGCAGTTCTTC.

This clonotype turned up a few times. The J gene is TRBJ2-7, the V gene TRBV29-1; 8 bases are shared with TRBD1. The CDR3 runs to 12 residues. Germline CDR1 SQVTM, CDR2 ANQGSEA. After removal of 6 bases from V and 4 bases from J, the junction contained 5 bases not matched to a gene. CDR3 nucleotide sequence: TGCAGCGTAAGACAGGGGAAGTACGAGCAGTACTTC. Amino acids: CSVRQGKYEQYF.

This CDR3 reads CASTWSGGATEAFF. CDR3 sequence (DNA): TGTGCCAGCACATGGTCAGGGGGCGCGACTGAAGCTTTCTTT. The V gene is TRBV12-3 or TRBV12-4, the J gene TRBJ1-1, with TRBD1 matching over 8 bases. The length of the CDR3 is 14 residues. V lost 7 bases, J lost 5 bases, and 9 bases stayed unmatched.

This clonotype was detected only a few times. The chain joins TRBV7-2 to TRBJ2-1, with 7 bases aligning to TRBD2. CDR1 and CDR2 from the germline V gene are SGHTA and FQGNSA. This CDR3 is 14 amino acids long. Unmatched junction bases numbered 4, after V lost 5 bases and J lost 3 bases. CDR3 residues: CASSETSIYNEQFF. The CDR3 DNA sequence: TGTGCCAGCAGCGAGACTAGCATCTACAATGAGCAGTTCTTC.

There are a few counts of this clonotype. The rearrangement joins TRBV12-3 or TRBV12-4 to TRBJ2-7; D unresolved. CDR3 length: 14 amino acids. Trimming removed 1 base from V and 4 bases from J, with 11 bases in between. The CDR3 sequence: CASSLGIISYEQYF. CDR3 nucleotides: TGTGCCAGCAGTTTAGGGATAATTTCGTACGAGCAGTACTTC.

The rearrangement links TRBV5-1 to TRBJ2-4; possible D gene TRBD2, 5 bases. The CDR3 spans 16 residues. Germline CDR1 and CDR2: SGHRS and YFSETQ. V lost 0 bases, J lost 8 bases, and 18 bases lay in between. The DNA of the CDR3 is TGCGCCAGCAGCTTGGGGCTAGCCGAGGGAGTAGACATTCAGTACTTC. It translates to CASSLGLAEGVDIQYF.

The sample holds many counts of this clonotype. J is TRBJ2-2 and V is TRBV12-3 or TRBV12-4; the D gene is possibly TRBD2 (6 bases). Trimming took off 8 bases at V and 4 bases at J, with 17 bases between the two ends. The CDR3 is 15 amino acids. CDR3 in DNA: TGTGCCAGCTTAAGGAGGGTCCCGGCCACCGGGGAGCTGTTTTTT. This translates into CASLRRVPATGELFF.

The chain is built from TRBV10-3 and TRBJ2-1; D may be TRBD1 (6 bases). The CDR3 totals 14 residues. The V gene's germline CDR1 is ENHRY and CDR2 SYGVKD. The V gene lost 6 bases and the J gene lost 4 bases, with 13 bases spanning the gap. This CDR3 is CAISRDTGYNEQFF. CDR3 DNA sequence: TGTGCCATCAGCCGGGACACCGGATACAATGAGCAGTTCTTC.